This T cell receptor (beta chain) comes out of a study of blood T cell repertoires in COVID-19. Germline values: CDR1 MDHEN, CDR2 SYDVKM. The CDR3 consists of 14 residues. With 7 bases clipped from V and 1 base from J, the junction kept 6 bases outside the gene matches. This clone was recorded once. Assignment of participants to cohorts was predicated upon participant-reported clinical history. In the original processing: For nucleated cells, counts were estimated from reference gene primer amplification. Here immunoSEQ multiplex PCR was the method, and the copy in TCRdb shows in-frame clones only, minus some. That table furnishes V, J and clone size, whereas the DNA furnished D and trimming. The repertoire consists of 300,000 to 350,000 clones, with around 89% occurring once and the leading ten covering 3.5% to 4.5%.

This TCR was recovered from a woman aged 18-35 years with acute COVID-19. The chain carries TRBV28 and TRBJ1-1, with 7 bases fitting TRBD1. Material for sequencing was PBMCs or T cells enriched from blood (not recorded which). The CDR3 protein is CASTSGQPNTEAFF. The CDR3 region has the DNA TGTGCCAGCACCTCGGGACAGCCGAACACTGAAGCTTTCTTT.